This T cell receptor (beta chain) came from a study of cytomegalovirus exposure and HLA in healthy donors. 60 Vbeta and 13 Jbeta primers were used in PCR. Clones were sequenced by immunoSEQ multiplex PCR, and TCRdb holds only the in-frame ones, with some missing. The table records under 70,000 clones, over 75% of them present only once. Germline V CDR1 and CDR2: SGDLS, YYNGEE. This CDR3 is 15 amino acids long. Trimming removed 2 bases at V and 0 bases at J, with 10 bases between. This sequence was found in a male donor in good health and CMV-seropositive. The V and J genes are TRBV9 and TRBJ2-3; weak D call: TRBD2 (6 bases). The sequencing sample was made of PBMCs. The CDR3 sequence is CASSVSGLSTDTQYF. CDR3 bases: TGTGCCAGCAGCGTCAGCGGGCTTAGCACAGATACGCAGTATTTT.